The T cell receptor (beta chain) under discussion was sequenced for a study of vaccination and CD4 T cells after COVID-19. The assay that was used to sequence DNA from cultured CD4+ T cells was the Oncomine TCR Beta short-read assay. TCRdb passed the PCR reads through MiXCR, listing each CDR3 protein once. This sample yields approximately 15,000 distinct CDR3 sequences, of which over 55% are seen a single time; roughly 5.2% belongs to the top ten. Trimming removed 0 bases from V and 5 bases from J, with 16 bases in between. Germline lookup yields CDR1 LNHDA and CDR2 SQIVND (reference sequence). This CDR3 has 16 residues. Described treatment: roughly ten-day PBMC culture with coronavirus spike peptide pools or control peptides (ViraFEST assay). Concerning this clonotype: Its antigen is unidentified.

Study results and caveats: Median SARS-CoV-2-reactive clonotype numbers went up from approximately 21 to 38, but not significantly. Convalescent patients displayed a median around 86% of reactive clones emerging only post-vaccination.

Sequenced here: CD4+ T cells from blood, cultured in vitro, sampled after SARS-CoV-2 vaccination. The gene calls are TRBV19 and TRBJ2-5; D possibly corresponds to TRBD2 (5 bases). This clonotype originated in a human donor who had recovered from COVID-19. CDR3 region: CASSIDHGLRAETQYF. For the CDR3, the DNA is TGTGCCAGTAGTATAGATCATGGACTCCGTGCCGAGACCCAGTACTTC.